The next 29 T cell receptor beta chains were all read from a single sample in a study of OX40 agonist ivuxolimab in advanced cancers. Sequencing was performed with immunoSEQ multiplex PCR; in TCRdb, only in-frame clones are kept and a portion is missing. The sample has around 46,000 clones; roughly 90% are singletons. This material consisted of CD4+ or CD8+ T cells sorted from blood, taken in a trial of the OX40 agonist ivuxolimab. Source of these receptors: an adult with an advanced solid tumor such as melanoma, head and neck, liver or kidney cancer.

This rearrangement joins TRBV5-4 to TRBJ2-7; 11 positions agree with TRBD2. Germline V gene lookup returns CDR1 SGHNT and CDR2 YYREEE (reference sequence). The V segment lost 5 bases and the J segment 5 bases; nucleotides outside the gene matches: 9. The CDR3 is made up of 15 amino acids. The CDR3 is CASREIAGGGHEQYF. Here the CDR3 DNA reads TGTGCCAGCAGGGAGATAGCGGGGGGGGGCCACGAGCAGTACTTC.

This chain joins TRBV6-5 and TRBJ1-2, with D unresolved. Trimming shortened V by 2 bases and J by 4 bases, and 8 bases separated the two germline ends. The CDR3 is made up of 13 amino acids. The germline V gene encodes CDR1 MNHEY and CDR2 SVGAGI. Here the CDR3 reads CASSYGWGYGYTF. CDR3 DNA: TGTGCCAGCAGTTACGGGTGGGGCTATGGCTACACCTTC.

The chain uses TRBV29-1 and TRBJ2-7, with 11 bases that match TRBD2. CDR1 SQVTM and CDR2 ANQGSEA come from the germline V gene. The CDR3 is 13 amino acids. Trimming removed 5 bases from V and 6 bases from J; junction bases left unmatched: 6. In DNA, the CDR3 is TGCAGCGTTCCTCTAGCGGGAGGTGGCGAGCAGTACTTC. It translates to CSVPLAGGGEQYF.

V is TRBV9 and J is TRBJ2-7; D possibly uses TRBD1 or TRBD2 (6 bases each). From germline, CDR1 is SGDLS and CDR2 YYNGEE. The length of the CDR3 is 15 residues. Trimming took off 1 base at V and 3 bases at J, with 14 bases between the two ends. CDR3 nucleotide sequence: TGTGCCAGCAGCGTATTACCCGGGGGCGGCTACGAGCAGTACTTC. Protein sequence: CASSVLPGGGYEQYF.

The chain employs TRBV9 and TRBJ2-3, with D hard to call. CDR3 length equals 14 residues. V was clipped by 6 bases and J by 3 bases, with 14 bases between them. CDR1 and CDR2 from the germline V gene are SGDLS and YYNGEE. CDR3 nucleotides: TGTGCCAGCACCTTAGGTCACCCAACAGATACGCAGTATTTT. Its translation: CASTLGHPTDTQYF.

This clone was picked up one time. The V call is TRBV6-1, the J call TRBJ2-5, with 8 bases identical to TRBD2. Germline-derived CDR1 and CDR2 are MNHNS and SASEGT. The V segment lost 6 bases and the J segment 9 bases; nucleotides outside the gene matches: 15. This CDR3 is built from 15 residues. The CDR3 DNA reads TGTGCCAGCAGGGCTCCTGGACTAGCTAGGGCGGCCCAGTACTTC. It is translated as CASRAPGLARAAQYF.

The chain is built from TRBV5-1 and TRBJ1-6; no definite D call. Trimming stripped 4 bases from V and 0 bases from J, with 11 bases between. This CDR3 has 16 residues. Germline CDR1 reads SGHRS; CDR2 reads YFSETQ. The CDR3 DNA reads TGCGCCAGCAGCCCGGACTGGAGCTCCTATAATTCACCCCTCCACTTT. Encoded protein: CASSPDWSSYNSPLHF.

This clone has just one count. The chain carries TRBV5-8 and TRBJ1-2; no definite D call. Trimming left V 0 bases short and J 4 bases short, with 7 bases between. The germline V gene encodes CDR1 SGHTS and CDR2 YDEGEE. CDR3 length: 13 residues. The CDR3 loop is CASSLEVSYGYTF. CDR3 DNA sequence: TGTGCCAGCAGCTTGGAGGTGAGCTATGGCTACACCTTC.

J is TRBJ1-2 and V is TRBV27; 8 positions agree with TRBD1. The V segment lost 3 bases and the J segment 2 bases; nucleotides outside the gene matches: 2. From germline, CDR1 is MNHEY and CDR2 SMNVEV (reference sequence). This CDR3 region has 14 residues. This CDR3 reads CASSLTGANYGYTF. The CDR3 coding sequence is TGTGCCAGCAGTTTGACAGGGGCCAACTATGGCTACACCTTC.

This clone was recorded only once. The CDR3 here is CASSPPTWARSSYEQYF. The CDR3 coding sequence is TGTGCCAGTAGTCCCCCGACTTGGGCGCGGAGCTCCTACGAGCAGTACTTC. The chain employs TRBV19 and TRBJ2-7; the D is unclear. The CDR3 totals 17 residues. Germline-derived CDR1 and CDR2 are LNHDA and SQIVND (reference sequence). The germline V and J ends were trimmed by 5 bases and 0 bases, with 20 bases remaining between them. The variable domain in full, with the rest retrieved from reference TRBV19 and TRBJ2-7, is DGGITQSPKYLFRKEGQNVTLSCEQNLNHDAMYWYRQDPGQGLRLIYYSQIVNDFQKGDIAEGYSVSREKKESFPLTVTSAQKNPTAFYLCASSPPTWARSSYEQYFGPGTRLTVT.

This chain links TRBV7-6 with TRBJ2-7; TRBD2 agrees at 11 bases. The V segment lost 4 bases and the J segment 6 bases; nucleotides outside the gene matches: 5. This CDR3 has 14 residues. Germline V gene data show CDR1 as SGHVS and CDR2 as FNYEAQ. CDR3 residues: CASSSTSGGGEQYF. The CDR3 coding sequence is TGTGCCAGCAGCTCAACTAGCGGGGGAGGCGAGCAGTACTTC.

The rearrangement uses TRBV14 and TRBJ2-5; D uncertain. Between the trimmed V and J ends, which lost 4 bases and 2 bases, there was a span of 8 bases. This CDR3 is 13 amino acids long. Per the germline V gene, CDR1 is SGHDN and CDR2 is FVKESK. CDR3 sequence reads: CASSLEPQETQYF. In DNA, the CDR3 is TGTGCCAGCAGCCTCGAACCTCAAGAGACCCAGTACTTC.

This clone has a single count. The chain links TRBV19 to TRBJ2-5, with a tentative D call TRBD1 (5 bases). The CDR3 length is 15 residues. The germline V and J ends were trimmed by 4 bases and 0 bases, with 12 bases remaining between them. The germline CDR1 and CDR2 sequences are LNHDA and SQIVND (reference sequence). The CDR3 nucleotides are TGTGCCAGTAGTACCCCGACAGAGTACCAAGAGACCCAGTACTTC. Its protein product is CASSTPTEYQETQYF.

This clone occurred once. The chain carries TRBV5-1 and TRBJ1-5; D not certain. This CDR3 has 16 amino acids. The ends were cut back, 4 bases at V and 0 bases at J, with 14 bases in the middle. The germline V gene encodes CDR1 SGHRS and CDR2 YFSETQ. The CDR3 loop reads CASSVNPDNSNQPQHF. As DNA, the CDR3 is TGCGCCAGCAGCGTTAACCCAGACAATAGCAATCAGCCCCAGCATTTT.

The gene calls are TRBV11-2 and TRBJ2-3; D possibly uses TRBD1 or TRBD2 (5 bases each). Germline CDR1 SGHAT, CDR2 FQNNGV. With 8 bases removed from V and 5 bases from J, the gap between germline ends came to 14 bases. The CDR3 is 13 residues long. CDR3 DNA: TGTGCCAGCTCTGCCGGGGCCATAGATACGCAGTATTTT. It encodes CASSAGAIDTQYF.

V and J are TRBV19 and TRBJ2-2; a weak D match, TRBD2 (5 bases). CDR3 length equals 15 residues. With 3 bases removed from V and 7 bases from J, the gap between germline ends came to 15 bases. Per germline, CDR1 LNHDA and CDR2 SQIVND (reference sequence). Here the CDR3 reads CASSIRWRGHGELFF. The CDR3 DNA sequence: TGTGCCAGTAGTATCCGATGGCGAGGGCACGGGGAGCTGTTTTTT.

The chain recombines TRBV7-9 with TRBJ2-7, with D perhaps TRBD1 (5 bases). The CDR3 loop spans 14 amino acids. Germline values: CDR1 SEHNR, CDR2 FQNEAQ (reference sequence). V lost 4 bases and J lost 2, with 12 bases in between. The CDR3, as DNA: TGTGCCAGCAGCTCGACCGACAGAACCTACGAGCAGTACTTC. This codes for CASSSTDRTYEQYF.

This chain uses TRBV9 with TRBJ1-2; D gene ambiguous. The CDR3 is made up of 14 amino acids. The germline V gene has CDR1 SGDLS and CDR2 YYNGEE. Trimming took off 1 base at V and 2 bases at J, with 9 bases between the two ends. CDR3 amino acids: CASSVTRGNYGYTF. Written as DNA, the CDR3 is TGTGCCAGCAGCGTAACCAGAGGGAACTATGGCTACACCTTC.

This rearrangement joins TRBV5-1 to TRBJ2-7; D may match TRBD1 or TRBD2 (5 bases each). The germline V gene has CDR1 SGHRS and CDR2 YFSETQ. The CDR3 loop spans 15 amino acids. Deletions cut 3 bases from V and 2 bases from J, with 15 bases between. CDR3 in DNA: TGCGCCAGCAGCTCACCGGGACGGAGCGCCTACGAGCAGTACTTC. Translated: CASSSPGRSAYEQYF.

The genes are TRBV5-4 and TRBJ2-3; 9 nucleotides agree with TRBD2. The CDR3 extends over 18 amino acids. V lost 0 bases and J lost 0; bases outside the gene matches: 8. Germline-derived CDR1 and CDR2 are SGHNT and YYREEE (reference sequence). As DNA, the CDR3 is TGTGCCAGCAGCTTGGCCTCGAGACTAGCGGCTAGCACAGATACGCAGTATTTT. Residues: CASSLASRLAASTDTQYF.

The chain recombines TRBV5-1 with TRBJ1-1; D call uncertain. The germline V gene encodes CDR1 SGHRS and CDR2 YFSETQ. Between the trimmed V and J ends, which lost 0 bases and 0 bases, there was a span of 6 bases. This CDR3 contains 14 residues. CDR3 DNA: TGCGCCAGCAGCTTGGGGGCCCTGAACACTGAAGCTTTCTTT. Its translation: CASSLGALNTEAFF. Using reference TRBV5-1 and TRBJ1-1 for the parts outside the CDR3, the full variable domain is KAGVTQTPRYLIKTRGQQVTLSCSPISGHRSVSWYQQTPGQGLQFLFEYFSETQRNKGNFPGRFSGRQFSNSRSEMNVSTLELGDSALYLCASSLGALNTEAFFGQGTRLTVV.

CDR3 sequence: CASSFDREGGEQFF. The DNA of the CDR3 is TGCGCCAGCAGCTTTGACAGGGAAGGGGGTGAGCAGTTCTTC. The rearrangement links TRBV5-1 to TRBJ2-1; TRBD1 aligns across 7 bases. This CDR3 contains 14 residues. With 2 bases clipped from V and 9 bases from J, the junction kept 8 bases outside the gene matches. The V gene's germline CDR1 is SGHRS and CDR2 YFSETQ.

The V gene is TRBV6-6, the J gene TRBJ1-1; no clear D gene. The V end lost 0 bases, the J end lost 5 bases, and 13 bases lay between the germline ends. The CDR3 has 15 amino acids. Per germline, CDR1 MNHNY and CDR2 SVGAGI (reference sequence). The CDR3 reads CASSYSGRPTTEAFF. For the CDR3, the DNA is TGTGCCAGCAGTTACTCAGGCAGGCCTACAACTGAAGCTTTCTTT.

The chain combines TRBV11-2 with TRBJ2-2, with D possibly matching TRBD2 (6 bases). The CDR3 extends over 14 amino acids. The V end lost 5 bases, the J end lost 6 bases, and 13 bases lay between the germline ends. The germline gives CDR1 SGHAT, CDR2 FQNNGV. CDR3 nucleotides: TGTGCCAGCAGCACGATTAGCGGAGCCGGGGAGCTGTTTTTT. As protein: CASSTISGAGELFF.

This chain joins TRBV6-5 and TRBJ1-1; D is unresolved. Per germline, CDR1 MNHEY and CDR2 SVGAGI. Between the trimmed V and J ends, which lost 6 bases and 5 bases, there was a span of 10 bases. CDR3 length: 12 residues. The CDR3, as DNA: TGTGCCAGCAGCAACGGTCGGACTGAAGCTTTCTTT. This sequence encodes CASSNGRTEAFF.

This chain connects TRBV19 to TRBJ2-1, with 11 bases matching TRBD2. The CDR3 has 15 residues. After removal of 3 bases from V and 2 bases from J, the junction contained 0 bases not matched to a gene. Looked up from germline, CDR1 is LNHDA and CDR2 is SQIVND (reference sequence). CDR3 bases: TGTGCCAGTAGTATGACTAGCGGGGCCTACAATGAGCAGTTCTTC. Translating it yields CASSMTSGAYNEQFF.

This chain links TRBV7-8 with TRBJ2-5, with TRBD2 matching over 12 bases. The CDR3 totals 16 residues. V lost 5 bases, J lost 4 bases, and 8 bases stayed unmatched. Germline CDR1 SGHVS, CDR2 FQNEAQ. CDR3 loop: CASSETSGSLLETQYF. The CDR3 DNA sequence: TGTGCCAGCAGCGAGACTAGCGGGAGTCTGTTAGAGACCCAGTACTTC.

The rearrangement links TRBV7-2 to TRBJ2-1, with TRBD2 as a possible D gene (5 bases). This CDR3 is built from 13 residues. Trimming took off 3 bases at V and 10 bases at J, with 13 bases between the two ends. Germline lookup yields CDR1 SGHTA and CDR2 FQGNSA. CDR3 sequence reads: CASSFPTRAEQFF. The CDR3 DNA sequence: TGTGCCAGCAGCTTCCCAACTAGGGCGGAGCAGTTCTTC.

This clone has only a few counts. This chain connects TRBV19 to TRBJ1-1; unclear D gene. Looked up from germline, CDR1 is LNHDA and CDR2 is SQIVND (reference sequence). The CDR3 is made up of 14 amino acids. The V end was cut by 2 bases, the J end by 0 bases, with 7 bases between. The CDR3: CASSIYGVNTEAFF. For the CDR3, the DNA is TGTGCCAGTAGTATATACGGGGTGAACACTGAAGCTTTCTTT.